This T cell receptor (beta chain) was identified during a study of T cell changes during pregnancy in multiple sclerosis. Assay used: immunoSEQ multiplex PCR; TCRdb lists only in-frame clones, some missing. The data show around 46,000 clones, 85% to 90% seen once. The CDR3 length is 16 residues. Trimming pared 6 bases from V and 3 bases from J, leaving 19 bases between. Germline V gene lookup returns CDR1 SEHNR and CDR2 FQNEAQ (reference sequence). Sequencing was performed on CD8+ T cells from peripheral blood mononuclear cells, taken in the second trimester of pregnancy. The sequence came from a female donor with multiple sclerosis, enrolled in a pregnancy study. V is TRBV7-9 and J is TRBJ2-3, with D possibly TRBD2 on 6 matching bases. This CDR3 reads CASRRTEGGGTDTQYF. For the CDR3, the DNA is TGTGCCAGCAGACGCACGGAGGGTGGGGGTACAGATACGCAGTATTTT.